This T cell receptor beta chain was obtained from a study of blood T cell repertoires in COVID-19. Study-level background: Collection of acute and convalescent COVID-19 samples took place in the United States, Italy and Spain. PBMCs, B-cell-depleted T cells, or T cells were the source of the cDNA or gDNA that made up the material.

Using immunoSEQ multiplex PCR, the repertoire was profiled, and TCRdb retains in-frame clones only, with some absent. This sample has 180,000 or so clones, with approximately 90% found just once. Germline lookup yields CDR1 SGHRS and CDR2 YFSETQ. Trimming shortened V by 4 bases and J by 5 bases, and 15 bases separated the two germline ends. The CDR3 length is 14 residues. This TCR was recovered from a woman of 80 years or more in a cohort sampled during active or convalescent COVID-19. The chain couples TRBV5-1 to TRBJ2-5, with a tentative D call TRBD1 (6 bases). The source material was peripheral blood. The CDR3 DNA sequence: TGCGCCAGCAGCCTACAGGGCCGCGGGGAGACCCAGTACTTC. It encodes CASSLQGRGETQYF.